These T cell receptor beta chains were read from a single sample in a study of cytomegalovirus exposure and HLA in healthy donors. TCRdb's table, derived via immunoSEQ multiplex PCR, lists solely in-frame clones and lacks some. The table shows tens of thousands of clones, with more than 60% occurring only once. The specimen sequenced was PBMCs. The source is a man in his forties in good health and CMV-seronegative. The CDR3 runs from the conserved cysteine through the conserved F or W. Each record gives: J gene, clone size, V gene, CDR3 protein. Size tells how often a clone was seen (once, few, many) or the class of an expanded clone, and some rows leave it out.

J: TRBJ1-1; size: once; V: TRBV5-1; CDR3: CASSLAGGGNTEAFF
J: TRBJ2-7; size: -; V: TRBV5-4; CDR3: CASSYRTGSAYEQYF
J: TRBJ1-5; size: -; V: TRBV10-3; CDR3: CAIRTGDNQPQHF
J: TRBJ2-2; size: -; V: TRBV5-4; CDR3: CASSSGTLNTGELFF
J: TRBJ2-1; size: -; V: TRBV19; CDR3: CASSRTGNSYNEQFF
J: TRBJ2-3; size: -; V: TRBV5-1; CDR3: CASSPTSGRAETQYF
J: TRBJ1-1; size: -; V: TRBV7-3; CDR3: CASSFQGENTEAFF
J: TRBJ2-1; size: -; V: TRBV10-2; CDR3: CASGTSGIYNEQFF
J: TRBJ1-4; size: few; V: TRBV5-1; CDR3: CASSGGTTGGGKLFF
J: TRBJ1-6; size: -; V: TRBV6-5; CDR3: CASTPADRDNSPLHF
J: TRBJ2-7; size: -; V: TRBV28; CDR3: CASSLLDRANEQYF
J: TRBJ2-5; size: -; V: TRBV28; CDR3: CASSVLQELQETQYF
J: TRBJ1-5; size: -; V: TRBV19; CDR3: CASSMGPGLVNQPQHF
J: TRBJ2-1; size: -; V: TRBV2; CDR3: CASSGQFNEQFF
J: TRBJ2-7; size: -; V: TRBV19; CDR3: CASSQGVTPSYEQYF
J: TRBJ1-2; size: -; V: TRBV28; CDR3: CASRLTGGYGYTF
J: TRBJ2-5; size: -; V: TRBV29-1; CDR3: CSVSPGGETQYF
J: TRBJ2-3; size: -; V: TRBV5-1; CDR3: CASSLAGQGPTDTQYF
J: TRBJ1-4; size: once; V: TRBV2; CDR3: CASRGANRGQLNEKLFF
J: TRBJ2-5; size: -; V: TRBV7-7; CDR3: CASSLGRTIRQETQYF
J: TRBJ1-5; size: few; V: TRBV2; CDR3: CASSDGTLSNQPQHF
J: TRBJ1-4; size: -; V: TRBV5-1; CDR3: CASSPSANEKLFF
J: TRBJ2-7; size: few; V: TRBV21-1; CDR3: CASSRYRDRGSYEQYF